The 22 T cell receptor beta chains given below trace back to one sample, sequenced in a study of cytomegalovirus exposure and HLA in healthy donors. PCR primers comprised 60 Vbeta and 13 Jbeta primers. Some clones are missing from TCRdb's copy, which holds only in-frame ones; the method was immunoSEQ multiplex PCR. Of 150,000 to 200,000 clones listed, around 70% were seen once; the top ten hold 4% to 5%. Sequenced input: PBMCs. These TCRs come from a man younger than 35 in good health and CMV-seropositive.

V is TRBV6-1 and J is TRBJ2-7; tentatively, D is TRBD1 (5 bases). The ends were cut back, 7 bases at V and 0 bases at J, with 10 bases in the middle. The CDR3 extends over 13 amino acids. In germline, CDR1 is MNHNS, CDR2 SASEGT. The DNA of the CDR3 is TGTGCCAGCATCAGGGCTGGCTCCTACGAGCAGTACGTC. Translated: CASIRAGSYEQYV.

The chain recombines TRBV6-1 with TRBJ1-2, with D uncertain. The germline V gene encodes CDR1 MNHNS and CDR2 SASEGT. The CDR3 is 15 amino acids. V dropped 1 base and J dropped 0 bases, with 9 bases sitting between them. This chain's CDR3 is CASSEVAGTNYGYTF. CDR3 DNA: TGTGCCAGCAGTGAAGTGGCCGGGACTAACTATGGCTACACCTTC.

The rearrangement uses TRBV21-1 and TRBJ2-7; TRBD2, the table's D call, was not compared with the DNA. TRBV21-1 is termed a pseudogene. The CDR3 has 16 amino acids. In DNA form, the CDR3 reads TGTGCCAGCAGCAAAGTATCGGGTCTAGCGGCCTACGAGCAGTACGTC. It is translated as CASSKVSGLAAYEQYV.

This sequence joins TRBV10-3 and TRBJ2-3, with 8 bases matching TRBD2. Germline CDR1 ENHRY, CDR2 SYGVKD. Trimming removed 8 bases from V and 1 base from J; junction bases left unmatched: 5. This CDR3 region has 14 residues. CDR3 in DNA: TGTGCCATCTTAGCGGGGCCAGGCACAGATACGCAGTATTTT. This sequence encodes CAILAGPGTDTQYF.

In its sample, this clone was seen once. This sequence joins TRBV9 and TRBJ1-1; D perhaps matches TRBD1 (6 bases). The CDR3 is 12 residues long. The germline gives CDR1 SGDLS, CDR2 YYNGEE. The ends were cut back, 0 bases at V and 6 bases at J, with 6 bases in the middle. DNA for the CDR3: TGTGCCAGCAGCGTAGAGGGGGCTGAAGCTTTCTTT. It yields the protein CASSVEGAEAFF.

The CDR3 DNA is TGTGCCTGGAGTGACCCGGGACAGGGGAGGAATGAGCAGTTCTTC. Protein: CAWSDPGQGRNEQFF. The genes are TRBV30 and TRBJ2-1; 10 nucleotides agree with TRBD1. The germline V gene encodes CDR1 GTSNPN and CDR2 SVGIG (reference sequence). CDR3 size: 15 residues. The V gene end was trimmed by 1 base and the J gene end by 7 bases; junction bases not matched to a gene: 7.

This rearrangement joins TRBV5-1 to TRBJ2-5; the match to TRBD1 covers 8 bases. This CDR3 contains 14 residues. V was clipped by 4 bases and J by 3 bases; unmatched bases: 5. Germline values: CDR1 SGHRS, CDR2 YFSETQ. The CDR3 protein is CASSIMTGEETQYF. DNA for the CDR3: TGCGCCAGCAGCATCATGACAGGGGAAGAGACCCAGTACTTC.

The rearrangement joins TRBV11-2 to TRBJ2-7; TRBD2 matches at 11 bases. Germline values: CDR1 SGHAT, CDR2 FQNNGV. The ends lost 4 bases at V and 3 bases at J; junction bases unmatched: 2. The CDR3 totals 14 residues. CDR3 DNA sequence: TGTGCCAGCAGCTCAACTAGCGGGGGCTACGAGCAGTACGTC. Translating gives CASSSTSGGYEQYV.

V usage is TRBV6-1 and J usage is TRBJ1-6, with a weak D call TRBD1 (6 bases). The CDR3 loop spans 15 amino acids. Germline CDR1 MNHNS, CDR2 SASEGT. V was shortened by 6 bases and J by 8 bases, with 17 bases between the two germline ends. The DNA of the CDR3 is TGTGCCAGCAGCCCGGTAGGGGGGGTGGATTCACCCCTCCACTTT. Translation gives CASSPVGGVDSPLHF.

The rearrangement uses TRBV11-2 and TRBJ1-1; 7 bases map to TRBD1. Germline V lookup: CDR1 SGHAT, CDR2 FQNNGV. J lost 2 bases, V lost 4 bases, and 4 bases had no gene match. There are 14 residues in the CDR3. DNA for the CDR3: TGTGCCAGCAGCTCGGGACAGAGAAACACTGAAGCTTTCTTT. Its translation: CASSSGQRNTEAFF.

The chain uses TRBV4-1 and TRBJ1-2; D remains unclear. V lost 1 base, J lost 4 bases, and 25 bases lay in between. Germline-derived CDR1 and CDR2 are MGHRA and YSYEKL. The CDR3 spans 19 residues. The CDR3 protein is CASSQGLEMGEARGYGYTF. CDR3 nucleotide sequence: TGCGCCAGCAGCCAAGGCTTAGAAATGGGTGAGGCGAGAGGCTATGGCTACACCTTC.

Concerning this clone itself: The germline gene is not matched at one end of the junction; a read error may be the cause. The gene calls are TRBV10-3 and TRBJ2-5, with 8 bases identical to TRBD1. The length of the CDR3 is 14 residues. CDR1 and CDR2 from the germline V gene are ENHRY and SYGVKD. This chain's CDR3 is CAITEDRDVEAQYF. The CDR3 region has the DNA TGTGCCATCACCGAGGACAGGGATGTAGAGGCCCAGTACTTC.

V is TRBV30 and J is TRBJ1-5, with D possibly matching TRBD1 (5 bases). V dropped 0 bases and J dropped 7 bases, with 13 bases sitting between them. The CDR3 runs 14 residues. Per germline, CDR1 GTSNPN and CDR2 SVGIG (reference sequence). The CDR3 sequence: CAWSVMGGGQPQHF. CDR3 in DNA: TGTGCCTGGAGTGTAATGGGGGGTGGGCAGCCCCAGCATTTT.

The CDR3, as DNA: TGTGCCTGTACCCCAGGCGCCTCTGGAAACACCATATATTTT. It translates to CACTPGASGNTIYF. V gene TRBV30 combines with J gene TRBJ1-3; D remains ambiguous. This CDR3 contains 14 residues. Germline values: CDR1 GTSNPN, CDR2 SVGIG (reference sequence). Trimming removed 6 bases from V and 0 bases from J, with 12 bases in between. Supplemented by reference TRBV30 and TRBJ1-3, the full variable domain reads SQTIHQWPATLVQPVGSPLSLECTVEGTSNPNLYWYRQAAGRGLQLLFYSVGIGQISSEVPQNLSASRPQDRQFILSSKKLLLSDSGFYLCACTPGASGNTIYFGEGSWLTVV.

The rearrangement uses TRBV6-1 and TRBJ2-7; 7 bases are a match to TRBD1. With V trimmed by 6 bases and J by 6 bases, 5 bases remained unmatched. CDR1 is MNHNS and CDR2 is SASEGT in the germline V gene. The CDR3 covers 12 residues. In nucleotides, the CDR3 is TGTGCCAGCAGAAGGGACAGAAGCGAGCAGTACGTC. It codes for CASRRDRSEQYV.

This rearrangement joins TRBV19 to TRBJ1-1, with 8 bases that match TRBD1. The germline V gene encodes CDR1 LNHDA and CDR2 SQIVND (reference sequence). V shed 0 bases, J shed 6 bases, and the junction held 3 bases outside the gene matches. CDR3 length equals 14 residues. DNA for the CDR3: TGTGCCAGTAGTATAGACAGGGGGCCTTCTGAAGCTTTCTTT. Translating it yields CASSIDRGPSEAFF.

This chain joins TRBV18 and TRBJ2-1; TRBD2 matches at 13 bases. Trimming cost V 3 bases and J 5 bases; bases outside gene matches: 4. Germline-derived CDR1 and CDR2 are KGHSH and LQKENI. There are 16 residues in the CDR3. CDR3 nucleotides: TGTGCCAGCTCACCCCGGACTAGCGGGAGCCACAATGAGCAGTTCTTC. Its translation is CASSPRTSGSHNEQFF.

The V and J genes are TRBV6-1 and TRBJ2-3; TRBD2 might be the D (5 bases). Germline values: CDR1 MNHNS, CDR2 SASEGT. CDR3 length equals 14 residues. V shed 10 bases and J shed 3 bases, with 17 bases lying between them. The CDR3 region is CATPSGIGTDTQYF. The CDR3 DNA sequence: TGTGCCACCCCATCCGGGATTGGGACAGATACGCAGTATTTT.

This clone has more than one count but fewer than ten. The chain has TRBV6-1 and TRBJ1-5; unclear D gene. From germline, CDR1 is MNHNS and CDR2 SASEGT. V was cut by 6 bases and J by 9 bases, with 15 bases left in between. This CDR3 spans 13 amino acids. The CDR3 coding sequence is TGTGCCAGCAGGGAGTCGGCGGTTGGGCCCCAGCATTTT. As protein: CASRESAVGPQHF.

The rearrangement links TRBV28 to TRBJ2-1, with 9 positions matching TRBD2. The CDR3 extends over 13 amino acids. Germline V gives CDR1 MDHEN, CDR2 SYDVKM. V was clipped by 2 bases and J by 7 bases; unmatched bases: 0. Here the CDR3 DNA reads TGTGCCAGCAGTTTAAGCGGGAGGAATGAGCAGTTCTTC. It yields the protein CASSLSGRNEQFF.

The chain is built from TRBV6-1 and TRBJ1-6; weak D call: TRBD1 (5 bases). Trimming shortened V by 3 bases and J by 6 bases, and 12 bases separated the two germline ends. The V gene's germline CDR1 is MNHNS and CDR2 SASEGT. The CDR3 sequence is 15 residues long. The CDR3 region has the DNA TGTGCCAGCAGTGATCAGGGTTCTGGTAATTCACCCCTCCACTTT. Encoded protein: CASSDQGSGNSPLHF.

The rearrangement links TRBV6-1 to TRBJ1-4; 9 nucleotides align to TRBD1. Germline V gene data show CDR1 as MNHNS and CDR2 as SASEGT. This CDR3 has 15 residues. With 5 bases clipped from V and 4 bases from J, the junction kept 5 bases outside the gene matches. The CDR3 nucleotides are TGTGCCAGCAGTCAACCGGGACAGGGTAATGAAAAACTGTTTTTT. Protein sequence: CASSQPGQGNEKLFF.